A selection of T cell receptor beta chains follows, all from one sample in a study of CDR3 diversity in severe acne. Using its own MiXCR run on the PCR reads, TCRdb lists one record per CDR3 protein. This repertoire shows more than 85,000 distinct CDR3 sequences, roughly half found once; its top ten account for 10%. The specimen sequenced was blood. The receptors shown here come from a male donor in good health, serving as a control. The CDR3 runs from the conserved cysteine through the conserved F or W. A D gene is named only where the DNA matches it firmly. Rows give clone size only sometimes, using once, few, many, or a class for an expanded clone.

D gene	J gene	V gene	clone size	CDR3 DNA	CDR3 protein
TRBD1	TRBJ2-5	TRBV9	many	TGTGCCAGCAGCGTATCCCAAGGGACAGGGGGCGCGGAGACCCAGTACTTC	CASSVSQGTGGAETQYF
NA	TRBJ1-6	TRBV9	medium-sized	TGTGCCAGCAGCGTAGGGACAGCACCAAATTCACCCCTCCACTTT	CASSVGTAPNSPLHF
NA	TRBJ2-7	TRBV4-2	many	TGTGCCAGCAGCCAAGACGGGGCAGGAACCTACGAGCAGTACTTC	CASSQDGAGTYEQYF
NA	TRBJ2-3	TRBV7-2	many	TGTGCCAGCAGCTTATGGGTTTCGACTAGCACAGATACGCAGTATTTT	CASSLWVSTSTDTQYF
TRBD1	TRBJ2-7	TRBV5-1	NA	TGCGCCAGCAGCCGAAACAGGGGGTTGGACGAGCAGTACTTC	CASSRNRGLDEQYF
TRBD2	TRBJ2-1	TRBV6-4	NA	TGTGCCAGCAGTGACTCGACTAGCGGGACCTACAATGAGCAGTTCTTC	CASSDSTSGTYNEQFF
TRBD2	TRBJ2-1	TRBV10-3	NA	TGTGCCATCAGTGGGGCTAGCGGGAAGGATGAGCAGTTCTTC	CAISGASGKDEQFF
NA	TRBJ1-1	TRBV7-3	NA	TGTGCCAGCAGCTTAAACGGGGCCGCTGAAGCTTTCTTT	CASSLNGAAEAFF
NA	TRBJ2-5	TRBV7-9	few	TGTGCCAGCAGCTCTACCTTCCTCGAGACCCAGTACTTC	CASSSTFLETQYF
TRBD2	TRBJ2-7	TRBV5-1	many	TGCGCCAGCAGCTGGGGAGGGATTTCCTACGAGCAGTACTTC	CASSWGGISYEQYF
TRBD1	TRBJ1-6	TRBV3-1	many	TGTGCCAGCAGCCAAGCCGGGACAGGGGATAATAATTCACCCCTCCACTTT	CASSQAGTGDNNSPLHF
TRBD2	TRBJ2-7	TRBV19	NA	TGTGCCAGTAGCGGGAGGGACGAGCAGTACTTC	CASSGRDEQYF
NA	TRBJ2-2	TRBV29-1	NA	TGCAGCGCTCGAGTAAACACCGGGGAGCTGTTTTTT	CSARVNTGELFF
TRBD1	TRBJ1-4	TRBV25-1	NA	TGTGCCAGCAGGCGACAGGGAGGAGAAAAACTGTTTTTT	CASRRQGGEKLFF
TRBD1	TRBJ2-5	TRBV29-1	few	TGCAGCGTTGCGGGACAGGAGGTCCAAGAGACCCAGTACTTC	CSVAGQEVQETQYF
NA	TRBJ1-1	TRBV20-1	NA	TGCAGTGCTAGGGTGGGGAACTCTGAAGCTTTCTTT	CSARVGNSEAFF
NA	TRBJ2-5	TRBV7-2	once	TGTGCCAGCAGCTTATTTGGTCCTCTGGAGACCCAGTACTTC	CASSLFGPLETQYF
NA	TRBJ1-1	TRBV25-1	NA	TGTGCCAGCAGAGATCTAGGAGCTGAAGCTTTCTTT	CASRDLGAEAFF
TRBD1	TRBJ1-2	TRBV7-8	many	TGTGCCAGCAGCTCCTCCCTGACAGGGGGCGCGAAGGGCTACACCTTC	CASSSSLTGGAKGYTF
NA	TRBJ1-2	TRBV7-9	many	TGTGCCAGCAGCTTAGTGCAGGAGAGCTATGGCTACACCTTC	CASSLVQESYGYTF
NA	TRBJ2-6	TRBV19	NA	TGTGCCAGTAGTATAGATCTAGGGTCTGGGGCCAACGTCCTGACTTTC	CASSIDLGSGANVLTF
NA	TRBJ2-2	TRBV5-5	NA	TGTGCCAGCAGCTTGGCCGAGATAGCCTCCGGGGAGCTGTTTTTT	CASSLAEIASGELFF
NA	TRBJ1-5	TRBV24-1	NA	TGTGCCACCAGTGGAGGGATGCCCCAGCATTTT	CATSGGMPQHF
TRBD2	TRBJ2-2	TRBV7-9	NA	TGTGCCAGCAGCCCACCGGGACTAGGAACCGGGGAGCTGTTTTTT	CASSPPGLGTGELFF
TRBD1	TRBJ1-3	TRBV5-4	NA	TGTGCCAGCAGCTCAGGGACAGGGGGAGACACCATATATTTT	CASSSGTGGDTIYF
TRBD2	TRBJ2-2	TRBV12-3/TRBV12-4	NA	TGTGCCAGCAGTCGGGAGGGGGGGGCGAACACCGGGGAGCTGTTTTTT	CASSREGGANTGELFF
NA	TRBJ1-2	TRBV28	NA	TGTGCCAGCAGCTTAAGAAGAGGAGAGAGCTATGGCTACACCTTC	CASSLRRGESYGYTF
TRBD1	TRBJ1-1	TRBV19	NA	TGTGCCAGTAGTAGGGGGACAGGGAACACTGAAGCTTTCTTT	CASSRGTGNTEAFF
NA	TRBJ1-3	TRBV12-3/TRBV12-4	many	TGTGCCAGCAGTCTCTCGGGGGGCGCTGGAAACACCATATATTTT	CASSLSGGAGNTIYF
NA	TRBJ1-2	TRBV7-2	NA	TGTGCCAGCACCCAATCACACAGGGTAGACGGCTACACCTTC	CASTQSHRVDGYTF
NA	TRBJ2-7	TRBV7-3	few	TGTGCCAGCAGCCCCCGGACCGGATTTAGGGAGCAGTACTTC	CASSPRTGFREQYF
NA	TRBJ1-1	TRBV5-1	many	TGCGCCAGCAGCGTCGGGCAGGACACTGAAGCTTTCTTT	CASSVGQDTEAFF
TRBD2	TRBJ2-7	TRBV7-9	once	TGTGCCAGCAGCCGGGGGGGGGCGGCCGGCGAGCAGTACTTC	CASSRGGAAGEQYF
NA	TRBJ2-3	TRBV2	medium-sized	TGTGCCAGCAGTGAAAGTGGTTCAGGGCCCACAGATACGCAGTATTTT	CASSESGSGPTDTQYF
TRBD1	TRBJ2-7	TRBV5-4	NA	TGTGCCAGCAGCACAGCCGGGACAGAAGCCTACGAGCAGTACTTC	CASSTAGTEAYEQYF
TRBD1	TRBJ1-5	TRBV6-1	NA	TGTGCCAGCAGTGATTGGACAGGGGAGTATCAGCCCCAGCATTTT	CASSDWTGEYQPQHF
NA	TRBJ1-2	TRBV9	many	TGTGCCAGCAGCGCTGGCGGGGGTACGAGCTACACCTTC	CASSAGGGTSYTF
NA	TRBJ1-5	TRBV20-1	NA	TGCAGTGCTAGAGCTGGGGGACGCAATCAGCCCCAGCATTTT	CSARAGGRNQPQHF
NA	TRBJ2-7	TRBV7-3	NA	TGTGCCAGCAGCTCGACAGCGGGTTACGAGCAGTACTTC	CASSSTAGYEQYF
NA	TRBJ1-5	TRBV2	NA	TGTGCCAGCAGTGAAAGTGGCTTCGATCAGCCCCAGCATTTT	CASSESGFDQPQHF